This T cell receptor beta chain was captured by sequencing in a study of blood T cells in healthy people across ages. Next came a second PCR, run for about 6 to 11 cycles, which used a sample-barcoded 5' primer along with a J-beta primer mix. In TCRdb, the 5' RACE reads were re-called with MiXCR into one record per CDR3 protein. This table has over 950,000 distinct CDR3 sequences, just over 50% appearing once. CDR1 and CDR2 (germline): LNHNV, YYDKDF (reference sequence). CDR3 length equals 17 residues. Losses at the gene ends were 0 bases for V and 6 bases for J; bases not matched to a gene: 8. The chain recombines TRBV15 with TRBJ2-2; 9 bases are shared with TRBD2. This receptor was obtained from a woman in her sixties or seventies in good health. The sample was blood. The DNA for the CDR3 is TGTGCCACCAGCAGAGATCGGTTAGCGGGAGCCCCCGGGGAGCTGTTTTTT. Translated: CATSRDRLAGAPGELFF.